The 13 T cell receptor beta chains reported below all come from one sample, sequenced in a study of blood T cell repertoires in COVID-19. Assay used: immunoSEQ multiplex PCR; TCRdb lists only in-frame clones, some missing. The sample records 95,000 or so clones, about 86% being singletons. Material for sequencing was peripheral blood. Receptors originate from a man older than 75 with active or convalescent COVID-19.

This clone was seen a few times. The gene calls are TRBV5-1 and TRBJ2-7; 7 nucleotides align to TRBD1. CDR1 is SGHRS and CDR2 is YFSETQ in the germline V gene. This CDR3 has 14 amino acids. The V segment lost 4 bases and the J segment 3 bases; nucleotides outside the gene matches: 7. The CDR3 DNA is TGCGCCAGCAGCCCAGGGACAGCTAACTACGAGCAGTACTTC. Its protein product is CASSPGTANYEQYF.

This CDR3 is CATSAEGNTIYF. The CDR3 DNA sequence: TGTGCCACCAGTGCCGAGGGTAACACCATATATTTT. J is TRBJ1-3 and V is TRBV24-1; D unresolved. CDR1 and CDR2 (germline): KGHDR, SFDVKD. V dropped 5 bases and J dropped 7 bases, with 8 bases sitting between them. This CDR3 has 12 amino acids.

This rearrangement joins TRBV9 to TRBJ2-1, with 11 nucleotides matching TRBD2. With V trimmed by 3 bases and J by 7 bases, 3 bases remained unmatched. The CDR3 length is 14 residues. Germline loops: CDR1 SGDLS, CDR2 YYNGEE. CDR3 DNA: TGTGCCAGCAGCGGCGGACTAGCGGGTAATGAGCAGTTCTTC. It codes for CASSGGLAGNEQFF.

J is TRBJ2-1 and V is TRBV7-2; a possible D gene is TRBD2 (6 bases). The germline gives CDR1 SGHTA, CDR2 FQGNSA. There are 15 residues in the CDR3. V lost 1 base and J lost 7, with 14 bases in between. CDR3 coding DNA: TGTGCCAGCAGCTTAGGTAGCGGCGGAGGGAATGAGCAGTTCTTC. Residues: CASSLGSGGGNEQFF.

V and J are TRBV7-3 and TRBJ2-4, with D tentatively TRBD1 (5 bases). The germline V and J ends were trimmed by 1 base and 12 bases, with 13 bases remaining between them. Germline CDR1 and CDR2: SGHTA and FQGTGA. The CDR3 runs 13 residues. The CDR3 DNA is TGTGCCAGCAGCTTAAGTCCCCAGGGTCCTCAGTACTTC. Translation: CASSLSPQGPQYF.

The gene calls are TRBV15 and TRBJ2-3; D not certain. The CDR3 has 14 amino acids. Germline V gene data show CDR1 as LNHNV and CDR2 as YYDKDF (reference sequence). V lost 0 bases and J lost 0, with 4 bases in between. CDR3 region: CATSRDQSTDTQYF. For the CDR3, the DNA is TGTGCCACCAGCAGAGATCAGAGCACAGATACGCAGTATTTT. The variable domain in full, with the rest retrieved from reference TRBV15 and TRBJ2-3, is DAMVIQNPRYQVTQFGKPVTLSCSQTLNHNVMYWYQQKSSQAPKLLFHYYDKDFNNEADTPDNFQSRRPNTSFCFLDIRSPGLGDTAMYLCATSRDQSTDTQYFGPGTRLTVL.

The CDR3 DNA reads TGTGCCAGCAGCCAAGATGTGTTGGCTAGCGGGGTCTCCTACGAGCAGTACTTC. It is translated as CASSQDVLASGVSYEQYF. The genes are TRBV4-2 and TRBJ2-7, with 9 bases aligning to TRBD2. CDR3 length equals 18 residues. The V gene's germline CDR1 is LGHNA and CDR2 YNFKEQ. J gave up 0 bases and V 0 bases, and 9 bases lay outside the gene matches.

The chain links TRBV19 to TRBJ2-2; D gene unclear. The CDR3 spans 16 residues. The germline V gene encodes CDR1 LNHDA and CDR2 SQIVND (reference sequence). V was cut by 1 base and J by 0 bases, with 9 bases left in between. For the CDR3, the DNA is TGTGCCAGTAGTATAGTGCGCAGCGCGAACACCGGGGAGCTGTTTTTT. Translation gives CASSIVRSANTGELFF.

This chain joins TRBV5-1 and TRBJ1-4; no firm D call. The CDR3 is 15 residues long. Germline V gene sequence: CDR1 SGHRS, CDR2 YFSETQ. Trimming shortened V by 1 base and J by 0 bases, and 7 bases separated the two germline ends. The CDR3 DNA reads as TGCGCCAGCAGCTTGAACAGAGCAACTAATGAAAAACTGTTTTTT. It specifies CASSLNRATNEKLFF.

In its sample, this clone was seen once. The gene calls are TRBV30 and TRBJ1-1; D is ambiguous. The CDR3 runs 13 residues. From germline, CDR1 is GTSNPN and CDR2 SVGIG (reference sequence). Trimming cost V 3 bases and J 0 bases, with 8 bases left between them. The CDR3: CAWRAQMNTEAFF. The CDR3 DNA reads as TGTGCCTGGAGGGCACAGATGAACACTGAAGCTTTCTTT. The variable domain in full, with the rest retrieved from reference TRBV30 and TRBJ1-1, is SQTIHQWPATLVQPVGSPLSLECTVEGTSNPNLYWYRQAAGRGLQLLFYSVGIGQISSEVPQNLSASRPQDRQFILSSKKLLLSDSGFYLCAWRAQMNTEAFFGQGTRLTVV.

The rearrangement joins TRBV7-3 to TRBJ2-5, with 9 bases lining up with TRBD2. Trimming at V came to 1 base and at J to 6 bases, leaving 3 bases not matched to a gene. Per germline, CDR1 SGHTA and CDR2 FQGTGA. The length of the CDR3 is 14 residues. CDR3 sequence reads: CASSLNSGSKTQYF. DNA for the CDR3: TGTGCCAGCAGCTTAAATAGCGGGAGTAAGACCCAGTACTTC.

The rearrangement links TRBV2 to TRBJ1-5, with unresolved D. With 7 bases removed from V and 7 bases from J, the gap between germline ends came to 11 bases. The CDR3 is 12 residues long. From germline, CDR1 is SNHLY and CDR2 FYNNEI. CDR3 sequence reads: CASTLGFQPQHF. The CDR3 DNA reads as TGTGCCAGCACCCTAGGCTTCCAGCCCCAGCATTTT.

This rearrangement joins TRBV23-1 to TRBJ1-1; D perhaps matches TRBD1 (5 bases). TRBV23-1 belongs to the ORF category, with a function that is uncertain. CDR3 length equals 17 residues. V dropped 3 bases and J dropped 2 bases, with 19 bases sitting between them. CDR3 coding DNA: TGCGCCAGCAGTCAGTACCATAGACAGCTAACCAACACTGAAGCTTTCTTT. Amino acids: CASSQYHRQLTNTEAFF.